These 26 T cell receptor beta chains were sequenced from one sample in a study of monozygotic twins with inflammatory bowel disease. TCRdb processed the 5' RACE reads again and assigns one entry to each CDR3 protein, with no DNA. The listing contains some 200,000 distinct CDR3 sequences. What was sequenced was blood. The receptors originated from a human donor with ulcerative colitis or Crohn's disease, or a healthy co-twin of an affected twin (not recorded which).

The chain joins TRBV5-1 to TRBJ2-7. This CDR3 contains 14 residues. Germline CDR1 and CDR2: SGHRS and YFSETQ. CDR3 in amino acids: CASSFSGSIDEQYF.

The gene calls are TRBV4-1 and TRBJ1-5; the TRBD1 assignment by TCRdb is unverifiable without DNA. CDR3 length: 16 amino acids. Germline assignment: CDR1 MGHRA and CDR2 YSYEKL. CDR3 region: CASSPAGQFSNQPQHF.

The chain links TRBV7-2 to TRBJ1-3. The length of the CDR3 is 12 residues. Germline CDR1 is SGHTA and CDR2 is FQGNSA. The CDR3 loop is CASSFTGNTIYF.

CDR3 amino acids: CASSLLWSTEAFF. The chain is built from TRBV7-2 and TRBJ1-1. This CDR3 has 13 residues. CDR1 is SGHTA and CDR2 is FQGNSA in the germline V gene.

The chain has TRBV11-2 and TRBJ1-2; the TCRdb call, TRBD1, lacks DNA for checking. Germline values: CDR1 SGHAT, CDR2 FQNNGV. This CDR3 spans 15 amino acids. The CDR3 loop reads CASSPRTGEAYGYTF.

The rearrangement links TRBV4-2 to TRBJ2-2; the D gene TCRdb calls, TRBD2, cannot be checked with no DNA. The germline gives CDR1 LGHNA, CDR2 YNFKEQ. The CDR3 is made up of 15 amino acids. CDR3 in amino acids: CASSQGEAEAGELFF.

This rearrangement joins TRBV2 to TRBJ2-2; no DNA is available, so the TRBD1 call from TCRdb remains unchecked. The length of the CDR3 is 15 residues. Germline loops: CDR1 SNHLY, CDR2 FYNNEI. The CDR3 is CASRARDRDTGELFF.

The gene calls are TRBV20-1 and TRBJ2-1; absent DNA, TCRdb's TRBD2 call cannot be checked. The germline V gene encodes CDR1 DFQATT and CDR2 SNEGSKA (reference sequence). This CDR3 is 16 amino acids long. The CDR3 spells CSARERGANSYNEQFF.

The chain combines TRBV5-1 with TRBJ1-1. The CDR3 contains 12 residues. The germline gives CDR1 SGHRS, CDR2 YFSETQ. CDR3 amino acids: CASSTGGPEAFF.

V is TRBV10-3 and J is TRBJ1-6; there is no DNA to check the TCRdb D call of TRBD1. This CDR3 is 15 amino acids long. CDR1 and CDR2 (germline): ENHRY, SYGVKD. CDR3 sequence: CAIGQGTGRESPLHF.

The V call is TRBV20-1, the J call TRBJ2-3. CDR1 and CDR2 (germline): DFQATT, SNEGSKA (reference sequence). This CDR3 has 13 amino acids. The CDR3 here is CSARGTQLSTQYF.

The chain combines TRBV6-6 with TRBJ2-5. Germline V gene lookup returns CDR1 MNHNY and CDR2 SVGAGI (reference sequence). CDR3 length equals 14 residues. CDR3 protein: CASGHHPIQETQYF.

V is TRBV7-9 and J is TRBJ1-4; there is no DNA to check the TCRdb D call of TRBD1. The germline V gene encodes CDR1 SEHNR and CDR2 FQNEAQ (reference sequence). This CDR3 spans 14 amino acids. CDR3 region: CASSFGTGYEKLFF.

The chain links TRBV19 to TRBJ1-2. Per germline, CDR1 LNHDA and CDR2 SQIVND (reference sequence). The CDR3 is 14 amino acids. This CDR3 reads CASSIGGGFYGYTF.

The chain employs TRBV7-2 and TRBJ2-2. The CDR3 is 17 amino acids. Germline-derived CDR1 and CDR2 are SGHTA and FQGNSA. The chain's CDR3 is CASSLAALGATTGELFF.

The chain employs TRBV6-5 and TRBJ2-7; TCRdb gives TRBD1 as the D gene, but with no DNA this cannot be confirmed. The V gene's germline CDR1 is MNHEY and CDR2 SVGAGI. The CDR3 is 15 residues long. The CDR3 loop reads CASSYRGYSSYEQYF.

V usage is TRBV5-6 and J usage is TRBJ1-2; absent DNA, TCRdb's TRBD1 call cannot be checked. CDR1 and CDR2 (germline): SGHDT, YYEEEE. CDR3 length equals 13 residues. CDR3 residues: CASRGPGAGGYTF.

The chain combines TRBV5-1 with TRBJ2-1; TCRdb gives TRBD1 as the D gene, but with no DNA this cannot be confirmed. The CDR3 loop spans 15 amino acids. Germline CDR1 and CDR2: SGHRS and YFSETQ. CDR3 in amino acids: CASSHRTGYYNEQFF.

The chain recombines TRBV5-1 with TRBJ2-1; TCRdb names TRBD1, which stays unverified in the absence of DNA. The CDR3 is made up of 15 amino acids. Germline CDR1 reads SGHRS; CDR2 reads YFSETQ. The chain's CDR3 is CASSLEGGPVNEQFF.

The chain is built from TRBV5-4 and TRBJ2-7; TCRdb's assignment of TRBD2 cannot be checked, as there is no DNA. The CDR3 extends over 13 amino acids. The germline gives CDR1 SGHNT, CDR2 YYREEE (reference sequence). The CDR3 spells CASSLVGSEEQYF.

This rearrangement joins TRBV16 to TRBJ1-1. CDR1 and CDR2 from the germline V gene are KGHSY and FQNENV. This CDR3 is 12 amino acids long. This CDR3 reads CASSQSRTEAFF.

V and J are TRBV4-2 and TRBJ2-7; TCRdb's assignment of TRBD2 cannot be checked, as there is no DNA. Germline V gene lookup returns CDR1 LGHNA and CDR2 YNFKEQ. The CDR3 loop spans 16 amino acids. The CDR3 sequence: CASSQDFSAGVGEQYF.

The chain couples TRBV24-1 to TRBJ2-3. The length of the CDR3 is 13 residues. CDR1 KGHDR and CDR2 SFDVKD come from the germline V gene. The CDR3 loop is CATSDLATDTQYF.

The rearrangement links TRBV5-1 to TRBJ1-1. The CDR3 has 14 amino acids. The germline CDR1 and CDR2 sequences are SGHRS and YFSETQ. The CDR3 protein is CASSLQDTTLEAFF.

The rearrangement links TRBV4-3 to TRBJ2-7; TCRdb's D call of TRBD2 is untestable without DNA. The CDR3 spans 17 residues. Germline V gene sequence: CDR1 LGHNA, CDR2 YSLEER. The CDR3 is CASSQDRASGHSYEQYF.

The chain combines TRBV4-3 with TRBJ2-5; TCRdb's D gene call, TRBD1, goes unchecked for lack of DNA. Germline lookup yields CDR1 LGHNA and CDR2 YSLEER. The CDR3 runs 13 residues. CDR3 loop: CASSQDDRETQYF.